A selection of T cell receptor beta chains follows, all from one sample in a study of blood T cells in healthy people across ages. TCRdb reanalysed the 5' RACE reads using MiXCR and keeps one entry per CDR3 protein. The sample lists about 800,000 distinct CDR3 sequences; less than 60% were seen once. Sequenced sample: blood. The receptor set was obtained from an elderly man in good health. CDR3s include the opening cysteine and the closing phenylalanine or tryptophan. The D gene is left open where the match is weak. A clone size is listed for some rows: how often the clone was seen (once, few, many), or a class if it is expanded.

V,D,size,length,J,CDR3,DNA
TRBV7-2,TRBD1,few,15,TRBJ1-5,CASTRGSGGSQPQHF,TGTGCCAGCACAAGGGGGTCAGGGGGGAGTCAGCCCCAGCATTTT
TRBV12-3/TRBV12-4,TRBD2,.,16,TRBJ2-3,CASSVQGLVPTDTQYF,TGTGCCAGCAGTGTCCAGGGACTAGTGCCCACAGATACGCAGTATTTT
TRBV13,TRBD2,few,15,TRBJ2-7,CASSEAGSSSYEQYF,TGTGCCAGCAGCGAAGCGGGATCAAGCTCCTACGAGCAGTACTTC
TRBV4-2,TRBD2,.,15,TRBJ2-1,CASSQDAGADNEQFF,TGTGCCAGCAGCCAAGATGCGGGAGCCGACAATGAACAGTTCTTC
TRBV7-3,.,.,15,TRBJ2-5,CASSKGQLGGNEQYF,TGTGCCAGCAGCAAAGGACAACTTGGGGGCAATGAGCAGTACTTC
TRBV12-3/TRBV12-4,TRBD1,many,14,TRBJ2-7,CASSFVGQGYEQYF,TGTGCCAGCAGTTTCGTAGGACAGGGCTACGAGCAGTACTTC
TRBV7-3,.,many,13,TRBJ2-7,CASSPDMAYEQYF,TGTGCCAGCAGCCCCGACATGGCCTACGAGCAGTACTTC
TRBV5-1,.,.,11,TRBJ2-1,CASSSEGGQFF,TGCGCCAGCAGCTCGGAAGGGGGGCAGTTCTTC
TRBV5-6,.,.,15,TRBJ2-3,CASSSLTSFTDTQYF,TGTGCCAGCAGCTCCCTGACCAGTTTCACAGATACGCAGTATTTT
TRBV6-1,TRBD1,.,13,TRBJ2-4,CASSADRVDIRYF,TGTGCCAGCAGTGCGGACAGGGTTGACATTCGGTACTTC
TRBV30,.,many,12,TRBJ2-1,CAWTTSINEQFF,TGTGCCTGGACAACCAGCATAAATGAGCAGTTCTTC
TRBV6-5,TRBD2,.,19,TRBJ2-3,CASSSRLVTERGSTDTQYF,TGTGCCAGCAGTTCCCGGTTGGTTACGGAGCGGGGGTCCACAGATACGCAGTATTTT
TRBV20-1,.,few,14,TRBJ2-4,CSAREVPAKNIQYF,TGCAGTGCTAGGGAGGTGCCCGCCAAAAACATTCAGTACTTC
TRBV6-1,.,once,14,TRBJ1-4,CASSGGSSNEKLFF,TGTGCCAGCAGTGGCGGCAGCTCTAATGAAAAACTGTTTTTT
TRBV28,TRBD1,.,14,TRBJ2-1,CASSSRGQGNEQFF,TGTGCCAGCAGTTCACGGGGACAGGGCAATGAGCAGTTCTTC
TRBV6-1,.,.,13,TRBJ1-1,CASSETTSTEAFF,TGTGCCAGCAGTGAAACGACCAGTACTGAAGCTTTCTTT
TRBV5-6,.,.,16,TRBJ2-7,CASSLLSQPTPYEQYF,TGTGCCAGCAGCTTGCTATCCCAACCCACTCCCTACGAGCAGTACTTC
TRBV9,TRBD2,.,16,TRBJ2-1,CASSVQAGGPYNEQFF,TGTGCCAGCAGCGTTCAAGCGGGGGGGCCCTACAATGAGCAGTTCTTC
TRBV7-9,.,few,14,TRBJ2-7,CASSLTASAHEQYF,TGTGCCAGCAGCTTAACGGCTAGCGCTCACGAGCAGTACTTC
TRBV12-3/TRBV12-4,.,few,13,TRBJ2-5,CASSLRHQETQYF,TGTGCCAGCAGTTTAAGGCACCAAGAGACCCAGTACTTC
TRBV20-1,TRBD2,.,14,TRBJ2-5,CSARELATNNEQYF,TGCAGTGCTAGAGAACTAGCGACGAACAATGAGCAGTACTTC
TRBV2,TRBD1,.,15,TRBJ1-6,CASSDPDRVFSPLHF,TGTGCCAGCAGTGATCCGGACAGGGTGTTTTCACCCCTCCACTTT
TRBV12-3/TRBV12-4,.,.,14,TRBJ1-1,CASSFPARNTEAFF,TGTGCCAGCAGTTTCCCCGCGCGGAACACTGAAGCTTTCTTT
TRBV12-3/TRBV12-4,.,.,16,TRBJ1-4,CASSPNAAGAGEKLFF,TGTGCCAGCAGTCCGAATGCCGCCGGGGCGGGAGAAAAACTGTTTTTT
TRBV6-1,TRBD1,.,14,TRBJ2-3,CASSTGGGTDTQYF,TGTGCCAGCAGCACAGGGGGAGGCACAGATACGCAGTATTTT
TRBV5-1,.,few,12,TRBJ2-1,CASSPRVDEQFF,TGCGCCAGCAGCCCTAGGGTGGATGAGCAGTTCTTC
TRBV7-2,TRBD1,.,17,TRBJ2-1,CASSLSRTWDRGGTQFF,TGTGCCAGCAGCTTATCCCGAACCTGGGACAGGGGTGGGACCCAGTTCTTC
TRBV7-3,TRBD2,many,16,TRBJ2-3,CASSLTDSGSTDTQYF,TGTGCCAGCAGCTTGACCGATAGCGGGAGCACAGATACGCAGTATTTT
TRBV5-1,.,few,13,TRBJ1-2,CASSQQGLYGYTF,TGCGCCAGCAGCCAACAGGGACTCTATGGCTACACCTTC
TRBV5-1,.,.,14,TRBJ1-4,CASSATGGYEKLFF,TGCGCCAGCAGCGCGACTGGGGGTTATGAAAAACTGTTTTTT
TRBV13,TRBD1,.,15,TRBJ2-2,CASSFTGANTGELFF,TGTGCCAGCAGCTTCACAGGGGCGAACACCGGGGAGCTGTTTTTT
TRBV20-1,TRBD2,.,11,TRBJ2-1,CSAKRGDEQFF,TGCAGTGCTAAACGGGGGGATGAGCAGTTCTTC
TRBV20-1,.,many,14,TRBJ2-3,CSARTQQNTDTQYF,TGCAGTGCTAGAACCCAGCAGAACACAGATACGCAGTATTTT